Sequencing of this T cell receptor beta chain was carried out in a study of blood T cell repertoires in COVID-19. Background on the study: Samples of COVID-19 (acute and convalescent) were obtained from the United States, Italy and Spain. T cells, B-cell-depleted T cells, or PBMCs supplied cDNA or gDNA.

V was clipped by 3 bases and J by 2 bases, with 11 bases between them. The germline V gene has CDR1 SNHLY and CDR2 FYNNEI. The CDR3 is 15 amino acids. Original methodology: How many nucleated cells were present was estimated from reference gene primer amplification. Method: immunoSEQ multiplex PCR; TCRdb's copy keeps in-frame clones and lacks some. The DNA was the basis for D and trimming; V, J and clone size are from that table. Seen here are around 14,000 clones, more than 75% observed once, and the top ten hold 25% to 40%. The V gene is TRBV2, the J gene TRBJ1-5; D is possibly TRBD1 (5 bases). The sequence was obtained from a human donor in a cohort sampled during active COVID-19. Material: peripheral blood. The CDR3 loop is CASSDRRVGNQPQHF. CDR3 coding DNA: TGTGCCAGCAGTGACCGCAGGGTGGGCAATCAGCCCCAGCATTTT.